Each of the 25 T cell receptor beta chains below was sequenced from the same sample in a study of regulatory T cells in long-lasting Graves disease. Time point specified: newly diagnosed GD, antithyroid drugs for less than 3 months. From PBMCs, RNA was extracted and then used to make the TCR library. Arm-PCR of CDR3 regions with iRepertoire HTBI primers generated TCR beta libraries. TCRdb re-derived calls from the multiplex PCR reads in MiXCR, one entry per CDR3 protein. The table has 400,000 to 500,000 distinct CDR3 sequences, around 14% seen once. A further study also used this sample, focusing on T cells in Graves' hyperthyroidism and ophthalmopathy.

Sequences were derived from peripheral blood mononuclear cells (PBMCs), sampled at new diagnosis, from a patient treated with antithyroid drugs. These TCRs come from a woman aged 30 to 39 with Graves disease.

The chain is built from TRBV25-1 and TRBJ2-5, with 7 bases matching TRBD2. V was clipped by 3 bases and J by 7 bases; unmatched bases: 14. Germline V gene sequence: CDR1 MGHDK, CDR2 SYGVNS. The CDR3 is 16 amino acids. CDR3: CASSDPTGLTGGTQYF. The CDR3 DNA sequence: TGTGCCAGCAGTGATCCAACCGGGCTTACGGGAGGGACCCAGTACTTC. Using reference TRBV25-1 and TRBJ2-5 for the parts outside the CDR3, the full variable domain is EADIYQTPRYLVIGTGKKITLECSQTMGHDKMYWYQQDPGMELHLIHYSYGVNSTEKGDLSSESTVSRIRTEHFPLTLESARPSHTSQYLCASSDPTGLTGGTQYFGPGTRLLVL.

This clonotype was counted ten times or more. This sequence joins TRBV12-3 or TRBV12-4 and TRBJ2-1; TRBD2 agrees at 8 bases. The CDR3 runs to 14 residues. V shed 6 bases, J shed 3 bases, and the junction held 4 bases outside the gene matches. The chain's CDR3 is CASRPSGSYNEQFF. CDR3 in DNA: TGTGCCAGCAGGCCAAGCGGGAGCTACAATGAGCAGTTCTTC.

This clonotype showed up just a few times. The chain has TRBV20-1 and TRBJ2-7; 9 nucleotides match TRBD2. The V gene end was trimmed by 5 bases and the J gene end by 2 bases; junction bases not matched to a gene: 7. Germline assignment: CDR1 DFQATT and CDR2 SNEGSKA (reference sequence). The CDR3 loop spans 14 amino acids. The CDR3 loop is CSAPSSGNPYEQYF. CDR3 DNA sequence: TGCAGTGCTCCCTCTAGCGGGAATCCCTACGAGCAGTACTTC.

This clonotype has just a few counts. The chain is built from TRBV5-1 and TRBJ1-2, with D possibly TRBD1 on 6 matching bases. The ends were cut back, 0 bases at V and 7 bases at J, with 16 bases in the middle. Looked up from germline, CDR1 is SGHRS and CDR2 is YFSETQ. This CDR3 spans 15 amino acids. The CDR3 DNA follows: TGCGCCAGCAGCTTGGGAGAGGACAGACGGGGTGGCTACACCTTC. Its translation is CASSLGEDRRGGYTF.

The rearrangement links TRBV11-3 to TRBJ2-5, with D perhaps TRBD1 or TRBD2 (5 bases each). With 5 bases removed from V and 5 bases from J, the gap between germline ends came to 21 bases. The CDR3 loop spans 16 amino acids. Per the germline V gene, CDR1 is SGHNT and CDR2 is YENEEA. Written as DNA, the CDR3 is TGTGCCAGCAGCCAGCGATCGGGGACCCAGAGGGAGACCCAGTACTTC. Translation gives CASSQRSGTQRETQYF.

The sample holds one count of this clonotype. For the CDR3, the DNA is TGTGCCAGCAGTTATAGTCTAGGGTCCCCCTACGAGCAGTACTTC. Amino acid sequence: CASSYSLGSPYEQYF. The V call is TRBV6-5, the J call TRBJ2-7, with D unresolved. This CDR3 is 15 amino acids long. Trimming removed 3 bases at V and 2 bases at J, with 14 bases between. Germline V gene data show CDR1 as MNHEY and CDR2 as SVGAGI.

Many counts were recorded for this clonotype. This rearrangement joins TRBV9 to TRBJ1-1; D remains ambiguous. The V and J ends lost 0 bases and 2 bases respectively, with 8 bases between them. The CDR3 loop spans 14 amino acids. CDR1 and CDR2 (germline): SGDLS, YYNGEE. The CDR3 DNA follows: TGTGCCAGCAGCGTAGCCCCGGGAAACACTGAAGCTTTCTTT. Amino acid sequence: CASSVAPGNTEAFF. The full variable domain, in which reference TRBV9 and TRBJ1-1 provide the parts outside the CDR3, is DSGVTQTPKHLITATGQRVTLRCSPRSGDLSVYWYQQSLDQGLQFLIQYYNGEERAKGNILERFSAQQFPDLHSELNLSSLELGDSALYFCASSVAPGNTEAFFGQGTRLTVV.

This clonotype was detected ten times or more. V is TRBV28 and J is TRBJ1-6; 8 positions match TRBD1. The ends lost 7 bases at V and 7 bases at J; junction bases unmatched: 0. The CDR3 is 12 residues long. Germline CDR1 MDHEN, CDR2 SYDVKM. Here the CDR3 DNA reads TGTGCCAGCAACAGGGGGAATTCACCCCTCCACTTT. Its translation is CASNRGNSPLHF.

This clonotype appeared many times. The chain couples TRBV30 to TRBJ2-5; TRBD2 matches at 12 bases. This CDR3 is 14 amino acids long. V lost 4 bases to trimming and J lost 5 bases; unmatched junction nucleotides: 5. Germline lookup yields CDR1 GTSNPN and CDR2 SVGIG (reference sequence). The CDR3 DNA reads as TGTGCCTGGACTAGCGGGAGGGTTGGGGAGACCCAGTACTTC. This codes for CAWTSGRVGETQYF.

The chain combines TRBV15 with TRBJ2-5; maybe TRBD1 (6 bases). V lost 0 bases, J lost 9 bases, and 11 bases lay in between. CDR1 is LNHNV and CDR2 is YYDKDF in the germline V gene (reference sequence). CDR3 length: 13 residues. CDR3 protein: CATSRDYRVAQYF. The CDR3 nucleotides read TGTGCCACCAGCAGAGATTACAGGGTGGCCCAGTACTTC.

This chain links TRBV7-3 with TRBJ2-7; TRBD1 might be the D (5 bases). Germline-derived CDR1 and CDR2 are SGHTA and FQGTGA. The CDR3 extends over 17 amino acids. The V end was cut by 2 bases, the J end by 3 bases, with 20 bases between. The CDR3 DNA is TGTGCCAGCAGCTTACCGCCCCTCACAGGCTTGAGCTACGAGCAGTACTTC. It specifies CASSLPPLTGLSYEQYF.

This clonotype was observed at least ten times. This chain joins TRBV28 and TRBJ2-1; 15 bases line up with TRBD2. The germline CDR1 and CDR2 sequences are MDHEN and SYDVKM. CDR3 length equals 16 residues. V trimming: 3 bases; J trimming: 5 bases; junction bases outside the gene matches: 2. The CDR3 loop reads CASSFWTSGGDNEQFF. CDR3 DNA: TGTGCCAGCAGTTTCTGGACTAGCGGGGGGGACAATGAGCAGTTCTTC.

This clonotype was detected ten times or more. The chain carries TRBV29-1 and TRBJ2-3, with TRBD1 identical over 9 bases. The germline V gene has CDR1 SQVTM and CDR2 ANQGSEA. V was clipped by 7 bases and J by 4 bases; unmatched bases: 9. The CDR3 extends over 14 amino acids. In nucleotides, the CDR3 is TGCAGCGAGATAGGACAGGGGATTTCAGATACGCAGTATTTT. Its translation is CSEIGQGISDTQYF.

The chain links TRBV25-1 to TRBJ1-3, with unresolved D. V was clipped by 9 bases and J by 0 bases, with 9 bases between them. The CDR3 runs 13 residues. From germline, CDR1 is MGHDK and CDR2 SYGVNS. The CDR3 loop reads CASALVSGNTIYF. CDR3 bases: TGTGCCAGTGCACTAGTCTCTGGAAACACCATATATTTT.

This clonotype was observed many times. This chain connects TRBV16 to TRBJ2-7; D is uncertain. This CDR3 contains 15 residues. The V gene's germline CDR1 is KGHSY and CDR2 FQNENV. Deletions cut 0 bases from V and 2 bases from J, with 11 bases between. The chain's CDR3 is CASSQSSGGAYEQYF. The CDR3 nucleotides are TGTGCCAGCAGCCAATCCTCAGGTGGTGCCTACGAGCAGTACTTC.

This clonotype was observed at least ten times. CDR3 protein: CASSYGAVSEQYF. The DNA of the CDR3 is TGTGCCAGCAGTTATGGGGCGGTCTCCGAGCAGTACTTC. This chain joins TRBV6-2 or TRBV6-3 and TRBJ2-7, with D possibly matching TRBD1 (5 bases). Germline V gene lookup returns CDR1 MNHEY and CDR2 SVGEGT. With 3 bases removed from V and 6 bases from J, the gap between germline ends came to 12 bases. This CDR3 contains 13 residues.

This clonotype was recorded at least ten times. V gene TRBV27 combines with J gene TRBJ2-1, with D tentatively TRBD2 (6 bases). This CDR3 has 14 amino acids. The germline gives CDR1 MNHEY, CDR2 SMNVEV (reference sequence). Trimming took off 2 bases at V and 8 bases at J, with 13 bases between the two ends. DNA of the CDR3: TGTGCCAGCAGTTTACTCGGGAGTTGGGATGAGCAGTTCTTC. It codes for CASSLLGSWDEQFF.

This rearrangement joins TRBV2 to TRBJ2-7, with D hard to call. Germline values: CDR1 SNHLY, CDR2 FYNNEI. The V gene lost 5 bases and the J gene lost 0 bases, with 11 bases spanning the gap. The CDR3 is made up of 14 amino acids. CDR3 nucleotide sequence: TGTGCCAGCAGTTCCGACGGCCGCTCCTACGAGCAGTACTTC. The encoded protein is CASSSDGRSYEQYF. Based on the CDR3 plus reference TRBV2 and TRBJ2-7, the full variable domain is EPEVTQTPSHQVTQMGQEVILRCVPISNHLYFYWYRQILGQKVEFLVSFYNNEISEKSEIFDDQFSVERPDGSNFTLKIRSTKLEDSAMYFCASSSDGRSYEQYFGPGTRLTVT.

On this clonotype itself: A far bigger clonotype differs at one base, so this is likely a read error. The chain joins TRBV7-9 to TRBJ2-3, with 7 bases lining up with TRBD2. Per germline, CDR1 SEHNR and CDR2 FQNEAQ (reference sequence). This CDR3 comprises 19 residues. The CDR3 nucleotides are TGTGCCAGCAGCTTAGTCTTGTTTCGCGGGAGAGTGATAACAGATACGCGGTATTTT. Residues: CASSLVLFRGRVITDTRYF.

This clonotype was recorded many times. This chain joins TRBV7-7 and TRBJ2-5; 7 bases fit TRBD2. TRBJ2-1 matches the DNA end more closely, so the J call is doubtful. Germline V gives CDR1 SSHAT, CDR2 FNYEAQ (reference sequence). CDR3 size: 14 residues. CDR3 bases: TGTGCCAGCAGCTTAGGAGGCGGGAGAACTGAGCAGTTCTTC. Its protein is CASSLGGGRTEQFF.

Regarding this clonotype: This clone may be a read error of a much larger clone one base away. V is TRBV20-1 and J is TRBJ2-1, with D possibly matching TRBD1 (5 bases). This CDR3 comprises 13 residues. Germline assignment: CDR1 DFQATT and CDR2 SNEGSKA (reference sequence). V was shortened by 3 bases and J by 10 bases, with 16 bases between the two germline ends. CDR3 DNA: TGCAGTGCTAGTCACAGGTTTACCTACGAGCAGTTCTTC. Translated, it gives CSASHRFTYEQFF.

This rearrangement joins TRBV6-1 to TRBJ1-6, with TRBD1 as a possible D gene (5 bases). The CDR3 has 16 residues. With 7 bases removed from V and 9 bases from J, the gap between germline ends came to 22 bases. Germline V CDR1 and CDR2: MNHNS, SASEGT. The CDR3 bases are TGTGCCAGCATTGGACCTCCCAGGGAATTTGTTTCACCCCTCCACTTT. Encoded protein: CASIGPPREFVSPLHF.

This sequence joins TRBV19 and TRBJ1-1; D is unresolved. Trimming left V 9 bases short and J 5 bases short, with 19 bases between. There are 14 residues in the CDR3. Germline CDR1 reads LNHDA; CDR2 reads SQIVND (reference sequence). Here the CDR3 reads CASTPGQSNTEAFF. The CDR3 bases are TGTGCCAGCACTCCGGGCCAAAGCAATACTGAAGCTTTCTTT.

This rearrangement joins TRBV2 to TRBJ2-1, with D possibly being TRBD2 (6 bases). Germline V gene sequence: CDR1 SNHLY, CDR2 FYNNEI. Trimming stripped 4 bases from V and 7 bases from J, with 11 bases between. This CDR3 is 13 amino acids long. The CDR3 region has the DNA TGTGCCAGCAGTGGGGACTCCCTAAATGAGCAGTTCTTC. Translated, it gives CASSGDSLNEQFF.

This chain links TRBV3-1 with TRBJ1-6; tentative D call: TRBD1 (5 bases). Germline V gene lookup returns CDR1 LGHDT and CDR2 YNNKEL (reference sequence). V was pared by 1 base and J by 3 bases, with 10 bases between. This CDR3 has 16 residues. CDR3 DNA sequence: TGTGCCAGCAGCCAAGTCGGCAGGGTCTATAATTCACCCCTCCACTTT. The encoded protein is CASSQVGRVYNSPLHF.